These 15 T cell receptor beta chains came from one sample sequenced in a study of technical replicates of blood from several donors. Profiling relied on immunoSEQ multiplex PCR, and the TCRdb table lists in-frame clones only, not all of them. In the table there are over 55,000 clones, around 87% of which are singletons. The material sequenced was PBMCs. Every receptor here comes from a human donor in good health. Some clones in this sample may be carry-over from other donors' samples.

The chain links TRBV2 to TRBJ1-1; D may be TRBD1 (6 bases). Germline lookup yields CDR1 SNHLY and CDR2 FYNNEI. The CDR3 extends over 13 amino acids. V shed 6 bases and J shed 3 bases, with 11 bases lying between them. The DNA of the CDR3 is TGTGCCAGCAGGCGACAGGCCCACACTGAAGCTTTCTTT. Translating gives CASRRQAHTEAFF.

The V and J genes are TRBV18 and TRBJ2-5; TRBD2 agrees at 8 bases. The CDR3 is 14 amino acids. Trimming took 5 bases from V and 4 from J; bases not matched to a gene: 6. Germline assignment: CDR1 KGHSH and CDR2 LQKENI. Here the CDR3 reads CASSGSAGGETQYF. As DNA, the CDR3 is TGTGCCAGCTCAGGGTCTGCGGGAGGAGAGACCCAGTACTTC.

The chain couples TRBV6-4 to TRBJ2-3; D possibly corresponds to TRBD2 (6 bases). Germline V gives CDR1 MRHNA, CDR2 SNTAGT. V lost 3 bases to trimming and J lost 2 bases, with 21 bases between them. The CDR3 sequence is 18 residues long. CDR3 nucleotides: TGTGCCAGCAGTGAGAGAAGTACTAGCCTTTCCTCCACAGATACGCAGTATTTT. Amino acid sequence: CASSERSTSLSSTDTQYF.

CDR3 loop: CATKSGTGFSDTQYF. CDR3 DNA sequence: TGTGCCACCAAGAGTGGGACAGGATTCTCAGATACGCAGTATTTT. The J gene is TRBJ2-3, the V gene TRBV6-5, with TRBD1 matching over 8 bases. This CDR3 has 15 amino acids. Trimming took 10 bases from V and 4 from J; bases not matched to a gene: 13. The germline gives CDR1 MNHEY, CDR2 SVGAGI.

This chain links TRBV7-9 with TRBJ2-5; 8 nucleotides match TRBD1. CDR1 and CDR2 from the germline V gene are SEHNR and FQNEAQ (reference sequence). This CDR3 has 16 residues. J lost 4 bases, V lost 7 bases, and 14 bases had no gene match. The DNA of the CDR3 is TGTGCCAGCATCCAACCGGGACAGGCAACCGGAGAGACCCAGTACTTC. Translation: CASIQPGQATGETQYF.

V usage is TRBV20-1 and J usage is TRBJ2-1; D not resolved. The germline gives CDR1 DFQATT, CDR2 SNEGSKA (reference sequence). There are 11 residues in the CDR3. Trimming removed 4 bases from V and 5 bases from J, with 6 bases in between. CDR3 bases: TGCAGTGCTAATCGGGACAATGAGCAGTTCTTC. Translated: CSANRDNEQFF.

This chain links TRBV7-6 with TRBJ1-4; 9 bases agree with TRBD1. Germline-derived CDR1 and CDR2 are SGHVS and FNYEAQ. The CDR3 contains 16 residues. The J segment lost 7 bases and the V segment lost 1 base, leaving 7 bases of the junction unmatched. The CDR3 coding sequence is TGTGCCAGCAGCTTAGGGTTCTGGACAGGGGCTGAAAAACTGTTTTTT. It encodes CASSLGFWTGAEKLFF.

The rearrangement joins TRBV4-1 to TRBJ2-5; D might be TRBD2 (5 bases). V lost 1 base and J lost 3, with 6 bases in between. Germline V gene data show CDR1 as MGHRA and CDR2 as YSYEKL. The CDR3 contains 13 residues. Here the CDR3 reads CASSQGRKETQYF. The CDR3 bases are TGCGCCAGCAGCCAAGGGAGGAAAGAGACCCAGTACTTC.

The chain links TRBV4-3 to TRBJ2-3, with TRBD2 identical over 7 bases. Germline-derived CDR1 and CDR2 are LGHNA and YSLEER. The V gene end was trimmed by 1 base and the J gene end by 0 bases; junction bases not matched to a gene: 7. This CDR3 spans 17 amino acids. Here the CDR3 reads CASSQAGGGPSTDTQYF. The CDR3, as DNA: TGCGCCAGCAGCCAAGCCGGCGGGGGTCCTAGCACAGATACGCAGTATTTT.

This clone was counted a few times. This rearrangement joins TRBV7-9 to TRBJ1-3, with no clear D. With 5 bases removed from V and 6 bases from J, the gap between germline ends came to 17 bases. Germline assignment: CDR1 SEHNR and CDR2 FQNEAQ (reference sequence). The CDR3 runs 15 residues. The CDR3 sequence: CASSQNQRLENTIYF. DNA of the CDR3: TGTGCCAGCAGCCAAAACCAGAGACTAGAAAACACCATATATTTT.

The V gene is TRBV7-9, the J gene TRBJ1-5; the D gene is possibly TRBD1 (5 bases). This CDR3 has 14 residues. Germline values: CDR1 SEHNR, CDR2 FQNEAQ (reference sequence). The CDR3 here is CAAGGLNGNQPQHF. CDR3 coding DNA: TGTGCGGCGGGGGGGTTGAATGGCAATCAGCCCCAGCATTTT.

The table lists this clone with a count of one. The CDR3 loop is CASSLTGAGGNTIYF. The CDR3 bases are TGTGCCAGCAGCTTGACAGGGGCAGGTGGAAACACCATATATTTT. J is TRBJ1-3 and V is TRBV5-4; TRBD1 aligns across 7 bases. The junction had 4 bases not matched to a gene; V was cut back by 1 base and J by 3 bases. The CDR3 contains 15 residues. Germline-derived CDR1 and CDR2 are SGHNT and YYREEE (reference sequence).

The CDR3 DNA is TGTGCCAGCAGCCTGCCCTTAACAGGGGCCGAGGGCTACACCTTC. This sequence encodes CASSLPLTGAEGYTF. The chain couples TRBV6-4 to TRBJ1-2, with TRBD1 matching 7 bases. The CDR3 runs to 15 residues. The ends lost 6 bases at V and 8 bases at J; junction bases unmatched: 15. CDR1 and CDR2 (germline): MRHNA, SNTAGT.

The V call is TRBV7-7, the J call TRBJ1-1; D ambiguous. In germline, CDR1 is SSHAT, CDR2 FNYEAQ (reference sequence). The CDR3 runs 13 residues. The V end lost 5 bases, the J end lost 3 bases, and 10 bases lay between the germline ends. CDR3 amino acids: CASSLGLDTEAFF. DNA for the CDR3: TGTGCCAGCAGCCTAGGGCTGGACACTGAAGCTTTCTTT.

The genes are TRBV4-1 and TRBJ2-2, with a weak D call TRBD1 (6 bases). The V gene's germline CDR1 is MGHRA and CDR2 YSYEKL. The V and J ends lost 1 base and 7 bases respectively, with 16 bases between them. The CDR3 spans 16 residues. This CDR3 reads CASSQAPGHAGGELFF. Written as DNA, the CDR3 is TGCGCCAGCAGCCAAGCACCGGGACACGCCGGCGGGGAGCTGTTTTTT.